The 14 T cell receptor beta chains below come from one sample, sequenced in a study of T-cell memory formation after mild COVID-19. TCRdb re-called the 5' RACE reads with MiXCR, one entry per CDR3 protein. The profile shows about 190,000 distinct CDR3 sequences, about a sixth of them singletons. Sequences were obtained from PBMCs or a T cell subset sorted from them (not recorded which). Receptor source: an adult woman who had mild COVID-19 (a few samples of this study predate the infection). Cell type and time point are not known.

Written as DNA, the CDR3 is TGCAGCTACCGGGACGGGACCTACGAGCAGTACTTC. Amino acids: CSYRDGTYEQYF. V gene TRBV29-1 combines with J gene TRBJ2-7, with D perhaps TRBD1 or TRBD2 (5 bases each). CDR3 size: 12 residues. Per the germline V gene, CDR1 is SQVTM and CDR2 is ANQGSEA. V was pared by 8 bases and J by 2 bases, with 13 bases between.

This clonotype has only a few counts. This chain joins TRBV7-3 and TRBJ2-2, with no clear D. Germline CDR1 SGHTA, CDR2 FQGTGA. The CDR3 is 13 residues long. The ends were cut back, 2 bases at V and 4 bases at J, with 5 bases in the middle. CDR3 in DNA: TGTGCCAGCAGCTTATTCTTCACCGGGGAGCTGTTTTTT. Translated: CASSLFFTGELFF.

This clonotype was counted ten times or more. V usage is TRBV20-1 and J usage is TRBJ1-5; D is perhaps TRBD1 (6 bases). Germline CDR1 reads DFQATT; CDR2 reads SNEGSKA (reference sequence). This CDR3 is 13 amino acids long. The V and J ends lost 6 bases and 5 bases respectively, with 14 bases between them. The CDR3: CSAIGGFHQPQHF. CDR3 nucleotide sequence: TGCAGTGCGATCGGGGGCTTCCATCAGCCCCAGCATTTT.

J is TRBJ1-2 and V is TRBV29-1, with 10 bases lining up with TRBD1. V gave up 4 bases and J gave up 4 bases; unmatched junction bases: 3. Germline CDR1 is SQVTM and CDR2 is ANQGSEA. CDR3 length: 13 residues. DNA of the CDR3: TGCAGCGTTGGACAGGGGGCAGGCTATGGCTACACCTTC. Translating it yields CSVGQGAGYGYTF.

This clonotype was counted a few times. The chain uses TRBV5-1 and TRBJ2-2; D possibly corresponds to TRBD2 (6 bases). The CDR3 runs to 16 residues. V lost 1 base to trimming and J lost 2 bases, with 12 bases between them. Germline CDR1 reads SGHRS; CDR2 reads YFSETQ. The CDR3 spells CASSLRARDNTGELFF. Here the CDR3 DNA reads TGCGCCAGCAGCTTGAGGGCGCGGGACAACACCGGGGAGCTGTTTTTT. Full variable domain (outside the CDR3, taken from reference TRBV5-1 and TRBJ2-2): KAGVTQTPRYLIKTRGQQVTLSCSPISGHRSVSWYQQTPGQGLQFLFEYFSETQRNKGNFPGRFSGRQFSNSRSEMNVSTLELGDSALYLCASSLRARDNTGELFFGEGSRLTVL.

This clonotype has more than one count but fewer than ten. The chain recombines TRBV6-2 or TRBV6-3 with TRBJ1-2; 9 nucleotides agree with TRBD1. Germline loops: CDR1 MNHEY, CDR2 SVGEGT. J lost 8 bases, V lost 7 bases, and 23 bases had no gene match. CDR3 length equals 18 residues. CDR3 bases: TGTGCCAGCAACTCGAATTCCGGGACAGGGCTCCGAATTGGAGGCTACACCTTC. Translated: CASNSNSGTGLRIGGYTF.

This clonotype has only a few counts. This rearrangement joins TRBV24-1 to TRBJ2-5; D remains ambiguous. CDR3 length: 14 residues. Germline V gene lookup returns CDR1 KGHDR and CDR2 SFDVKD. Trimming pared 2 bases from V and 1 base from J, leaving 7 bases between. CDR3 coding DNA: TGTGCCACCAGTGATTCGGGTTCCCAAGAGACCCAGTACTTC. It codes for CATSDSGSQETQYF.

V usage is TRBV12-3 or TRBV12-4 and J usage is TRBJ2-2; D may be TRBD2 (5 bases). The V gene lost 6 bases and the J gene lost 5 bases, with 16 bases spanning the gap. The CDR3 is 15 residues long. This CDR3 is CASRAGIRGTGELFF. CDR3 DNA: TGTGCCAGCAGAGCCGGGATCCGAGGGACCGGGGAGCTGTTTTTT.

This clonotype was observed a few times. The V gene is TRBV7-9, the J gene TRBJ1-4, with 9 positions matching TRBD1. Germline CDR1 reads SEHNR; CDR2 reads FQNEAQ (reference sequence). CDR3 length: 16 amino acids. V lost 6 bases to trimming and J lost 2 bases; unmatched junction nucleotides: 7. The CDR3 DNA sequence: TGTGCCAGCAGAACGGGACAGGGCTCGACTAATGAAAAACTGTTTTTT. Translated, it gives CASRTGQGSTNEKLFF.

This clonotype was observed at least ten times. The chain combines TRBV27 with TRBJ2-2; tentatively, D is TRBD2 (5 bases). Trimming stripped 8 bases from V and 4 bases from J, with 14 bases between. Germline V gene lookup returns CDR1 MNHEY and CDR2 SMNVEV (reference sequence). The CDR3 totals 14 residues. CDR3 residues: CASRGWAITGELFF. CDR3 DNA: TGTGCCAGCCGGGGATGGGCGATCACCGGGGAGCTGTTTTTT.

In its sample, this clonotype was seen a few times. The CDR3 DNA reads TGTGCCAGCAGCAGAGGAGGCGGGACAGGGATCAATCAGCCCCAGCATTTT. Translating gives CASSRGGGTGINQPQHF. The gene calls are TRBV13 and TRBJ1-5; 9 nucleotides line up with TRBD1. Germline values: CDR1 PRHDT, CDR2 FYEKMQ (reference sequence). This CDR3 is built from 17 residues. J gave up 3 bases and V 5 bases, and 11 bases lay outside the gene matches.

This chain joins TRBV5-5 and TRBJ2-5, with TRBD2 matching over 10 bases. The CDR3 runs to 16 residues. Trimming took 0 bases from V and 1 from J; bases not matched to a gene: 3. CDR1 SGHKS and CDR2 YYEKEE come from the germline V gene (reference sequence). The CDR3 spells CASSLGTSGSQETQYF. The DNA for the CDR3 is TGTGCCAGCAGCTTGGGGACTAGCGGTTCCCAAGAGACCCAGTACTTC.

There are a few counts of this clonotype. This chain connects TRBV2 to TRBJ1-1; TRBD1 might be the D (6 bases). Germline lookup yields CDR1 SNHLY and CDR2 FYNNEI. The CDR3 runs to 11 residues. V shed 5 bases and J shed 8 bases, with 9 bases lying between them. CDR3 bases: TGTGCCAGCAGTTTCGACAGGGAAGCTTTCTTT. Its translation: CASSFDREAFF.

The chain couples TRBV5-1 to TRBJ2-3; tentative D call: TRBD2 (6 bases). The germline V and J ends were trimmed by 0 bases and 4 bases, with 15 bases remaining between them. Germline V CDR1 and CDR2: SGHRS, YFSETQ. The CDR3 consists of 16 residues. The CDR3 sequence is CASSLGLDRRSDTQYF. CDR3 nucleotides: TGCGCCAGCAGCTTGGGACTAGATCGCCGGTCAGATACGCAGTATTTT.